Shown below are 14 T cell receptor beta chains from a single sample sequenced in a study of T cells in Graves' hyperthyroidism and ophthalmopathy. TCR beta CDR3 region amplification was performed from RNA transcripts. Researchers ran a first-round RT-PCR on the TCR CDR3 using the HTBI primer set. TCRdb passed the multiplex PCR reads through MiXCR, listing each CDR3 protein once. The table records nearly 600,000 distinct CDR3 sequences, approximately 15% of them present only once. Sequencing was performed on blood. The receptors originated from a woman aged 25 to 45 with Graves' hyperthyroidism that later progressed to Graves' ophthalmopathy.

This clonotype was observed many times. The rearrangement uses TRBV24-1 and TRBJ1-5, with a possible D match to TRBD1 (6 bases). V was clipped by 4 bases and J by 6 bases, with 12 bases between them. The germline V gene has CDR1 KGHDR and CDR2 SFDVKD. This CDR3 comprises 14 residues. The DNA of the CDR3 is TGTGCCACCAGTGAACAGGGCCGGAGTCAGCCCCAGCATTTT. Translated, it gives CATSEQGRSQPQHF.

The sample holds many counts of this clonotype. This chain joins TRBV7-2 and TRBJ2-1; 9 bases are shared with TRBD2. The CDR3 length is 15 residues. V shed 2 bases and J 8 bases; nucleotides not matched to a gene: 7. Germline V gives CDR1 SGHTA, CDR2 FQGNSA. The DNA of the CDR3 is TGTGCCAGCAGCTTAAGCCTAGCGGGATTCGATGAGCAGTTCTTC. This gives the protein CASSLSLAGFDEQFF.

This clonotype was recorded at least ten times. The chain uses TRBV5-6 and TRBJ1-1, with 7 bases lining up with TRBD1. CDR3 size: 17 residues. Germline assignment: CDR1 SGHDT and CDR2 YYEEEE. The J segment lost 0 bases and the V segment lost 7 bases, leaving 15 bases of the junction unmatched. The CDR3 nucleotides read TGTGCCAGCGCCACATTGGACAGGTCTAAGATGAACACTGAAGCTTTCTTT. Its protein is CASATLDRSKMNTEAFF.

This clonotype was detected many times. This rearrangement joins TRBV29-1 to TRBJ2-2; the match to TRBD1 covers 7 bases. CDR1 is SQVTM, CDR2 ANQGSEA, per germline. CDR3 length equals 13 residues. Trimming at V came to 7 bases and at J to 5 bases, leaving 7 bases not matched to a gene. The CDR3, as DNA: TGCAGCGCACGTACAGGGGTGACCGGGGAGCTGTTTTTT. It yields the protein CSARTGVTGELFF.

Ten or more counts support this clonotype. This chain links TRBV11-3 with TRBJ2-3; 14 positions agree with TRBD2. Germline V lookup: CDR1 SGHNT, CDR2 YENEEA. This CDR3 contains 16 residues. J gave up 3 bases and V 5 bases, and 4 bases lay outside the gene matches. The chain's CDR3 is CASSHGTSGSTDTQYF. The CDR3, as DNA: TGTGCCAGCAGCCACGGGACTAGCGGGAGTACAGATACGCAGTATTTT.

This clonotype showed up just a few times. V usage is TRBV7-6 and J usage is TRBJ2-1; TRBD2 matches 8 bases. CDR3 length: 12 residues. V gave up 5 bases and J gave up 12 bases; unmatched junction bases: 6. From germline, CDR1 is SGHVS and CDR2 FNYEAQ. DNA of the CDR3: TGTGCCAGCAGCCTCGGGGGGGGCTCGCAGTTCTTC. It yields the protein CASSLGGGSQFF.

This clonotype was observed at least ten times. The CDR3 region is CASSLASGSLYEQYF. CDR3 DNA: TGTGCCAGCAGTTTGGCTAGCGGGAGTTTGTACGAGCAGTACTTC. The rearrangement joins TRBV28 to TRBJ2-7, with TRBD2 identical over 10 bases. The germline CDR1 and CDR2 sequences are MDHEN and SYDVKM. J lost 4 bases, V lost 3 bases, and 6 bases had no gene match. The CDR3 length is 15 residues.

This clonotype was seen a handful of times. The chain employs TRBV7-9 and TRBJ2-1; no reliable D call. V dropped 1 base and J dropped 13 bases, with 17 bases sitting between them. CDR3 length: 14 residues. Germline V gene lookup returns CDR1 SEHNR and CDR2 FQNEAQ (reference sequence). CDR3 sequence: CASSLGHPTVDQFF. In DNA form, the CDR3 reads TGTGCCAGCAGCTTAGGCCACCCTACGGTGGATCAGTTCTTC. Complete variable domain (other parts from reference TRBV7-9 and TRBJ2-1): DTGVSQNPRHKITKRGQNVTFRCDPISEHNRLYWYRQTLGQGPEFLTYFQNEAQLEKSRLLSDRFSAERPKGSFSTLEIQRTEQGDSAMYLCASSLGHPTVDQFFGPGTRLTVL.

This clonotype was recorded many times. The genes are TRBV14 and TRBJ2-1; 10 nucleotides match TRBD2. Losses at the gene ends were 3 bases for V and 5 bases for J; bases not matched to a gene: 10. This CDR3 has 17 amino acids. Germline loops: CDR1 SGHDN, CDR2 FVKESK. The CDR3 DNA is TGTGCCAGCAGCCAGCCCTATCTAGCGGGAGTCAACAATGAGCAGTTCTTC. Protein product: CASSQPYLAGVNNEQFF.

This clonotype has at least ten counts. The chain is built from TRBV12-5 and TRBJ1-2; tentative D call: TRBD1 (5 bases). The length of the CDR3 is 12 residues. Germline-derived CDR1 and CDR2 are LGHNT and FRNRAP. Trimming pared 1 base from V and 6 bases from J, leaving 6 bases between. CDR3 sequence: CASGLEDNGYTF. The DNA of the CDR3 is TGTGCTAGTGGTTTGGAGGACAATGGCTACACCTTC.

This clonotype was counted only a few times. V is TRBV4-1 and J is TRBJ2-7; D is uncertain. Trimming stripped 1 base from V and 0 bases from J, with 7 bases between. Germline lookup yields CDR1 MGHRA and CDR2 YSYEKL. The CDR3 contains 14 residues. The CDR3 protein is CASSQGGYSYEQYF. DNA of the CDR3: TGCGCCAGCAGCCAAGGCGGCTACTCCTACGAGCAGTACTTC.

In this sample, this clonotype turned up many times. The rearrangement joins TRBV12-5 to TRBJ2-1; D gene ambiguous. The germline gives CDR1 LGHNT, CDR2 FRNRAP. V lost 4 bases to trimming and J lost 9 bases, with 1 base between them. The CDR3 loop spans 9 amino acids. CDR3 nucleotide sequence: TGTGCTAGTGGTTCTGAGCAGTTCTTC. Translated, it gives CASGSEQFF.

At least ten counts were recorded for this clonotype. The genes are TRBV30 and TRBJ2-7; 7 bases agree with TRBD1. The CDR3 is 13 amino acids. Germline V gene lookup returns CDR1 GTSNPN and CDR2 SVGIG (reference sequence). V shed 5 bases, J shed 3 bases, and the junction held 7 bases outside the gene matches. CDR3 amino acids: CAWGQGVIYEQYF. The CDR3 region has the DNA TGTGCCTGGGGGCAGGGGGTCATCTACGAGCAGTACTTC.

The chain couples TRBV3-1 to TRBJ1-2; D gene uncertain. The CDR3 has 12 amino acids. V was pared by 4 bases and J by 12 bases, with 15 bases between. Germline V lookup: CDR1 LGHDT, CDR2 YNNKEL (reference sequence). The CDR3 DNA follows: TGTGCCAGCAGCCCTTTACAAGGCCGAAACACCTTC. Amino acid sequence: CASSPLQGRNTF.